The 27 T cell receptor beta chains presented below share a single source sample, sequenced in a study of T-cell memory formation after mild COVID-19. From the 5' RACE reads, TCRdb called clonotypes with MiXCR, one entry per CDR3 protein. The sample includes 95,000 to 120,000 distinct CDR3 sequences, about a sixth of them seen just once. The sequencing input was PBMCs or a T cell subset sorted from them (not recorded which). The receptor source for this set is a young man who had mild COVID-19 (a few samples of this study predate the infection). Cell type and time point are not known.

This rearrangement joins TRBV4-3 to TRBJ1-1; maybe TRBD1 (6 bases). CDR1 and CDR2 (germline): LGHNA, YSLEER. Between the trimmed V and J ends, which lost 0 bases and 6 bases, there was a span of 14 bases. This CDR3 has 15 residues. As DNA, the CDR3 is TGCGCCAGCAGCCAAGATCTTAGGGGGGGACCTGAAGCTTTCTTT. It translates to CASSQDLRGGPEAFF.

This clonotype came up a few times. J is TRBJ1-6 and V is TRBV28, with 7 nucleotides matching TRBD1. This CDR3 comprises 19 residues. The V gene's germline CDR1 is MDHEN and CDR2 SYDVKM. V dropped 4 bases and J dropped 2; count of bases not matched to a gene: 14. The CDR3 nucleotides read TGTGCCAGCAGTTCCAGGGGGTTTAGGAGGAGAACCTATAATTCACCCCTCCACTTT. Protein sequence: CASSSRGFRRRTYNSPLHF.

This clonotype was seen a few times. V usage is TRBV7-9 and J usage is TRBJ1-5; D may be TRBD1 (5 bases). Germline V gene sequence: CDR1 SEHNR, CDR2 FQNEAQ (reference sequence). CDR3 length equals 14 residues. V shed 5 bases and J shed 8 bases, with 16 bases lying between them. The CDR3 nucleotides are TGTGCCAGCAGCCAAGGCCGGGGCGCGGAGCCCCAGCATTTT. Translated: CASSQGRGAEPQHF.

The sample holds many counts of this clonotype. This rearrangement joins TRBV6-2 or TRBV6-3 to TRBJ2-3, with a tentative D call TRBD1 (6 bases). The germline V gene has CDR1 MNHEY and CDR2 SVGEGT. V lost 6 bases and J lost 2, with 15 bases in between. The CDR3 has 15 residues. DNA of the CDR3: TGTGCCAGCAGGGACCTCAGGGGACCCACAGATACGCAGTATTTT. Its translation: CASRDLRGPTDTQYF.

This rearrangement joins TRBV2 to TRBJ2-5; D is unresolved. The CDR3 is 12 amino acids. Germline CDR1 is SNHLY and CDR2 is FYNNEI. The ends were cut back, 5 bases at V and 5 bases at J, with 9 bases in the middle. As DNA, the CDR3 is TGTGCCAGCAGTCCTAGAACGGAGACCCAGTACTTC. It encodes CASSPRTETQYF.

The V gene is TRBV3-1, the J gene TRBJ1-5; 8 nucleotides line up with TRBD1. Germline loops: CDR1 LGHDT, CDR2 YNNKEL (reference sequence). After removal of 4 bases from V and 4 bases from J, the junction contained 6 bases not matched to a gene. The CDR3 length is 15 residues. CDR3 protein: CASSPGGRPNQPQHF. CDR3 coding DNA: TGTGCCAGCAGCCCAGGGGGCCGACCTAATCAGCCCCAGCATTTT. The whole variable domain, remainder taken from reference TRBV3-1 and TRBJ1-5, is DTAVSQTPKYLVTQMGNDKSIKCEQNLGHDTMYWYKQDSKKFLKIMFSYNNKELIINETVPNRFSPKSPDKAHLNLHINSLELGDSAVYFCASSPGGRPNQPQHFGDGTRLSIL.

This clonotype showed up just a few times. The chain links TRBV2 to TRBJ2-3; D call uncertain. This CDR3 is built from 14 residues. CDR1 is SNHLY, CDR2 FYNNEI, per germline. V was cut by 0 bases and J by 0 bases, with 4 bases left in between. CDR3 sequence reads: CASSEALSTDTQYF. In DNA form, the CDR3 reads TGTGCCAGCAGTGAAGCGCTTAGCACAGATACGCAGTATTTT.

The V and J genes are TRBV20-1 and TRBJ2-7; 7 bases line up with TRBD1. This CDR3 has 16 residues. Germline lookup yields CDR1 DFQATT and CDR2 SNEGSKA (reference sequence). Unmatched junction bases numbered 14, after V lost 6 bases and J lost 0 bases. The DNA for the CDR3 is TGCAGTGCCACAGATCGAGGGGGCAGCGGCTCCTACGAGCAGTACTTC. Residues: CSATDRGGSGSYEQYF.

This clonotype has just a few counts. The chain has TRBV7-2 and TRBJ2-1, with 12 nucleotides matching TRBD2. This CDR3 is 15 amino acids long. V dropped 5 bases and J dropped 6; count of bases not matched to a gene: 5. Per germline, CDR1 SGHTA and CDR2 FQGNSA. This CDR3 reads CASSRASGGANEQFF. In DNA form, the CDR3 reads TGTGCCAGCAGCCGTGCTAGCGGGGGGGCCAATGAGCAGTTCTTC.

This clonotype was counted a few times. The CDR3 DNA is TGTGCCAGCATGAGGGGCAATCAGCCCCAGCATTTT. Translation gives CASMRGNQPQHF. This chain uses TRBV12-3 or TRBV12-4 with TRBJ1-5; D is undetermined. The CDR3 is 12 residues long. V gave up 7 bases and J gave up 2 bases, with 6 bases separating them.

This chain links TRBV3-1 with TRBJ1-2; D gene uncertain. Between the trimmed V and J ends, which lost 1 base and 1 base, there was a span of 4 bases. The CDR3 is 13 residues long. Germline lookup yields CDR1 LGHDT and CDR2 YNNKEL (reference sequence). As DNA, the CDR3 is TGTGCCAGCAGCCAAGCCGTTAACTATGGCTACACCTTC. Residues: CASSQAVNYGYTF.

V usage is TRBV24-1 and J usage is TRBJ2-3; D could derive from TRBD1 or TRBD2 (6 bases each). Trimming pared 7 bases from V and 7 bases from J, leaving 17 bases between. This CDR3 spans 14 amino acids. Germline loops: CDR1 KGHDR, CDR2 SFDVKD. For the CDR3, the DNA is TGTGCCACCAGCGGTTACCCGGGGGCGTATACGCAGTATTTT. Protein product: CATSGYPGAYTQYF.

Ten or more counts support this clonotype. V and J are TRBV5-1 and TRBJ2-2; tentative D call: TRBD2 (5 bases). The CDR3 loop spans 15 amino acids. Trimming removed 0 bases from V and 6 bases from J, with 12 bases in between. From germline, CDR1 is SGHRS and CDR2 YFSETQ. In DNA, the CDR3 is TGCGCCAGCAGCTTGGACCCGGGATTGGCCGGGGAGCTGTTTTTT. It specifies CASSLDPGLAGELFF. Full variable domain (rest looked up from reference TRBV5-1 and TRBJ2-2): KAGVTQTPRYLIKTRGQQVTLSCSPISGHRSVSWYQQTPGQGLQFLFEYFSETQRNKGNFPGRFSGRQFSNSRSEMNVSTLELGDSALYLCASSLDPGLAGELFFGEGSRLTVL.

The genes are TRBV6-6 and TRBJ1-1; D is perhaps TRBD1 (5 bases). Trimming pared 0 bases from V and 4 bases from J, leaving 15 bases between. Germline V lookup: CDR1 MNHNY, CDR2 SVGAGI (reference sequence). There are 16 residues in the CDR3. The CDR3 here is CASSYSNTGRGTEAFF. CDR3 coding DNA: TGTGCCAGCAGTTACTCGAATACGGGGAGGGGCACTGAAGCTTTCTTT.

This chain uses TRBV4-2 with TRBJ2-7; D perhaps matches TRBD1 (5 bases). This CDR3 has 17 amino acids. The germline gives CDR1 LGHNA, CDR2 YNFKEQ. V gave up 0 bases and J gave up 1 base, with 16 bases separating them. This CDR3 is CASSQESQGQPSYEQYF. The CDR3 DNA reads TGTGCCAGCAGCCAAGAAAGTCAGGGCCAACCTTCCTACGAGCAGTACTTC.

V and J are TRBV20-1 and TRBJ1-5; D uncertain. V was pared by 6 bases and J by 2 bases, with 23 bases between. Germline V gene data show CDR1 as DFQATT and CDR2 as SNEGSKA (reference sequence). The CDR3 is made up of 17 amino acids. The CDR3 region has the DNA TGCAGTGCCGCCCCTCACAGTTCTTCGGTGGGCAATCAGCCCCAGCATTTT. Its protein is CSAAPHSSSVGNQPQHF.

The gene calls are TRBV24-1 and TRBJ2-3; D may correspond to TRBD1 or TRBD2 (5 bases each). CDR3 length: 14 amino acids. CDR1 is KGHDR, CDR2 SFDVKD, per germline. Deletions cut 6 bases from V and 0 bases from J, with 9 bases between. CDR3 DNA sequence: TGTGCCACCAGTTGGGGGAGTAGCACAGATACGCAGTATTTT. Translation gives CATSWGSSTDTQYF.

The sample holds a few counts of this clonotype. The V call is TRBV20-1, the J call TRBJ1-4; TRBD1 agrees at 8 bases. The CDR3 has 13 residues. Germline trimming cut 3 bases from V and 7 bases from J; bases unmatched to any gene: 4. In germline, CDR1 is DFQATT, CDR2 SNEGSKA (reference sequence). The CDR3 region is CSASGQGGEKLFF. CDR3 sequence (DNA): TGCAGTGCTAGTGGACAGGGTGGTGAAAAACTGTTTTTT.

This clonotype has only a few counts. The chain recombines TRBV3-1 with TRBJ2-1; the match to TRBD2 covers 12 bases. The CDR3 runs 19 residues. Germline CDR1 LGHDT, CDR2 YNNKEL (reference sequence). The V segment lost 2 bases and the J segment 9 bases; nucleotides outside the gene matches: 17. The CDR3 DNA follows: TGTGCCAGCAGCCAACGAAGCGTCGGGAGCGGACTAGCGGGGTTTGAGCAGTTCTTC. Amino acids: CASSQRSVGSGLAGFEQFF.

This clonotype showed up just a few times. The rearrangement uses TRBV20-1 and TRBJ2-7; 12 positions match TRBD2. In germline, CDR1 is DFQATT, CDR2 SNEGSKA (reference sequence). Trimming took 5 bases from V and 1 from J; bases not matched to a gene: 3. The length of the CDR3 is 14 residues. The CDR3 reads CSALAGGLSYEQYV. CDR3 in DNA: TGCAGTGCTCTAGCGGGGGGGCTTTCCTACGAGCAGTACGTC.

This chain joins TRBV7-2 and TRBJ2-5; D might be TRBD1 (5 bases). Per the germline V gene, CDR1 is SGHTA and CDR2 is FQGNSA. Trimming took off 2 bases at V and 5 bases at J, with 15 bases between the two ends. The CDR3 spans 15 residues. The chain's CDR3 is CASSLTGGALETQYF. The CDR3 nucleotides are TGTGCCAGCAGCTTAACAGGCGGCGCATTGGAGACCCAGTACTTC. Full variable domain (missing parts from reference TRBV7-2 and TRBJ2-5): GAGVSQSPSNKVTEKGKDVELRCDPISGHTALYWYRQSLGQGLEFLIYFQGNSAPDKSGLPSDRFSAERTGGSVSTLTIQRTQQEDSAVYLCASSLTGGALETQYFGPGTRLLVL.

The chain recombines TRBV12-3 or TRBV12-4 with TRBJ1-1; D is unresolved. CDR3 length equals 14 residues. Trimming removed 6 bases at V and 0 bases at J, with 11 bases between. The DNA for the CDR3 is TGTGCCAGCAGAGTAGACCTACTGAACACTGAAGCTTTCTTT. Protein product: CASRVDLLNTEAFF.

This clonotype was recorded many times. The chain combines TRBV12-3 or TRBV12-4 with TRBJ2-1; 8 bases line up with TRBD2. The junction had 8 bases not matched to a gene; V was cut back by 7 bases and J by 3 bases. CDR3 length: 15 amino acids. CDR3: CASTVAGRVYNEQFF. As DNA, the CDR3 is TGTGCCAGCACCGTAGCGGGGAGGGTCTACAATGAGCAGTTCTTC.

CDR3 loop: CASSRTSGGAATDTQYF. In nucleotides, the CDR3 is TGCGCCAGCAGCCGGACTAGCGGGGGGGCAGCGACAGATACGCAGTATTTT. The chain uses TRBV5-1 and TRBJ2-3; 15 nucleotides line up with TRBD2. Losses at the gene ends were 4 bases for V and 3 bases for J; bases not matched to a gene: 6. CDR1 and CDR2 (germline): SGHRS, YFSETQ. The CDR3 contains 17 residues.

V gene TRBV11-2 combines with J gene TRBJ2-3; 11 bases match TRBD2. There are 19 residues in the CDR3. J was trimmed by 2 bases and V by 1 base; bases with no gene match: 11. Germline V lookup: CDR1 SGHAT, CDR2 FQNNGV. As DNA, the CDR3 is TGTGCCAGCAGCTTAGTTTTACTAGCGGGGGCCAGAATCACAGATACGCAGTATTTT. Translation gives CASSLVLLAGARITDTQYF. Variable domain in full (rest from reference TRBV11-2 and TRBJ2-3): EAGVAQSPRYKIIEKRQSVAFWCNPISGHATLYWYQQILGQGPKLLIQFQNNGVVDDSQLPKDRFSAERLKGVDSTLKIQPAKLEDSAVYLCASSLVLLAGARITDTQYFGPGTRLTVL.

This chain links TRBV20-1 with TRBJ2-1, with D possibly TRBD1 on 6 matching bases. V lost 0 bases to trimming and J lost 5 bases, with 14 bases between them. Germline lookup yields CDR1 DFQATT and CDR2 SNEGSKA (reference sequence). CDR3 length equals 15 residues. The CDR3 nucleotides read TGCAGTGCTAGAGAGAGGGGGTTCAGGGACAATGAGCAGTTCTTC. It is translated as CSARERGFRDNEQFF.

V is TRBV6-1 and J is TRBJ2-7, with 7 bases fitting TRBD2. The junction had 3 bases not matched to a gene; V was cut back by 1 base and J by 3 bases. There are 14 residues in the CDR3. The V gene's germline CDR1 is MNHNS and CDR2 SASEGT. In nucleotides, the CDR3 is TGTGCCAGCAGTGAAGGGCTAGCGGACTACGAGCAGTACTTC. Translating gives CASSEGLADYEQYF.